Below are 20 T cell receptor beta chains sequenced from a single sample in a study of T cell changes during pregnancy in multiple sclerosis. The protocol was immunoSEQ multiplex PCR, while the TCRdb copy is restricted to in-frame clones and leaves out a portion. Altogether 100,000 or so clones are present, more than 85% being singletons, with the ten largest covering around 3.2%. This sample comprised peripheral blood, obtained after pregnancy. Source of these receptors: a female donor with multiple sclerosis, enrolled in a pregnancy study.

This rearrangement joins TRBV29-1 to TRBJ2-1; a weak D match, TRBD2 (6 bases). In germline, CDR1 is SQVTM, CDR2 ANQGSEA. The CDR3 totals 16 residues. Trimming removed 0 bases from V and 7 bases from J, with 19 bases in between. CDR3 in DNA: TGCAGCGTTGAAGATCTGACCCATGGGGGGATGAATGAGCAGTTCTTC. This translates into CSVEDLTHGGMNEQFF.

The chain joins TRBV7-9 to TRBJ2-5, with TRBD1 matching 7 bases. Germline V gene sequence: CDR1 SEHNR, CDR2 FQNEAQ (reference sequence). The CDR3 loop spans 16 amino acids. With 4 bases clipped from V and 5 bases from J, the junction kept 13 bases outside the gene matches. The CDR3 loop is CASSSRTGRLGETQYF. The DNA for the CDR3 is TGTGCCAGCAGCTCACGGACAGGACGGCTGGGGGAGACCCAGTACTTC.

The chain has TRBV19 and TRBJ2-3, with 8 nucleotides matching TRBD2. V was pared by 1 base and J by 0 bases, with 6 bases of the junction left unmatched. This CDR3 spans 17 amino acids. CDR1 and CDR2 (germline): LNHDA, SQIVND (reference sequence). CDR3 protein: CASSIGGGGGSTDTQYF. In DNA form, the CDR3 reads TGTGCCAGTAGTATAGGGGGAGGCGGGGGGAGCACAGATACGCAGTATTTT.

The gene calls are TRBV11-3 and TRBJ1-1; D is perhaps TRBD1 (5 bases). This CDR3 contains 14 residues. Trimming took 5 bases from V and 4 from J, leaving 14 bases between them. Germline V gene data show CDR1 as SGHNT and CDR2 as YENEEA. This CDR3 is CASSQRGGSTEAFF. The CDR3 DNA sequence: TGTGCCAGCAGCCAACGCGGGGGGAGCACTGAAGCTTTCTTT.

The chain links TRBV19 to TRBJ1-1; D is perhaps TRBD1 (6 bases). The V gene's germline CDR1 is LNHDA and CDR2 SQIVND (reference sequence). V was cut by 5 bases and J by 0 bases, with 19 bases left in between. The CDR3 runs 17 residues. CDR3 residues: CASSGGYREPMNTEAFF. CDR3 in DNA: TGTGCCAGTAGTGGGGGTTACAGGGAACCCATGAACACTGAAGCTTTCTTT.

V gene TRBV5-6 combines with J gene TRBJ1-6; TRBD1 matches 10 bases. Unmatched junction bases numbered 4, after V lost 4 bases and J lost 3 bases. The CDR3 has 16 residues. The germline gives CDR1 SGHDT, CDR2 YYEEEE. CDR3 nucleotide sequence: TGTGCCAGCAGCAGGGGACAGGGGTTCTATAATTCACCCCTCCACTTT. The encoded protein is CASSRGQGFYNSPLHF.

V usage is TRBV5-6 and J usage is TRBJ2-7, with D possibly being TRBD1 (5 bases). Germline lookup yields CDR1 SGHDT and CDR2 YYEEEE. The CDR3 has 14 residues. With 1 base removed from V and 5 bases from J, the gap between germline ends came to 13 bases. The CDR3 nucleotides are TGTGCCAGCAGCTTGAGGGGTCTCAGGAACGAGCAGTACTTC. The encoded protein is CASSLRGLRNEQYF. The full variable domain, with the rest looked up from reference TRBV5-6 and TRBJ2-7, is DAGVTQSPTHLIKTRGQQVTLRCSPKSGHDTVSWYQQALGQGPQFIFQYYEEEERQRGNFPDRFSGHQFPNYSSELNVNALLLGDSALYLCASSLRGLRNEQYFGPGTRLTVT.

V is TRBV5-1 and J is TRBJ2-3, with D perhaps matching TRBD2 (7 bases). This CDR3 spans 15 amino acids. V was cut by 3 bases and J by 5 bases, with 16 bases left in between. Germline V gives CDR1 SGHRS, CDR2 YFSETQ. The CDR3 bases are TGCGCCAGCAGCTCCGAAGGGGGGGAGGTAGATACGCAGTATTTT. It yields the protein CASSSEGGEVDTQYF.

The V gene is TRBV7-9, the J gene TRBJ1-4, with D maybe TRBD1 (5 bases). CDR1 SEHNR and CDR2 FQNEAQ come from the germline V gene (reference sequence). Trimming took 5 bases from V and 13 from J, leaving 14 bases between them. The CDR3 is 12 residues long. CDR3 nucleotide sequence: TGTGCCAGCAGCGAGAGGCAGGGCTCACTGTTTTTT. Translating gives CASSERQGSLFF.

The V call is TRBV7-8, the J call TRBJ2-5; D is unclear. Germline loops: CDR1 SGHVS, CDR2 FQNEAQ. The CDR3 is 11 residues long. V lost 5 bases and J lost 9, with 10 bases in between. CDR3 sequence: CASSPSVSQYF. CDR3 DNA sequence: TGTGCCAGCAGCCCGAGTGTGTCCCAGTACTTC.

On this clone itself: The junction departs from germline at one end; a sequencing error may be responsible. This chain links TRBV28 with TRBJ2-3; 14 bases are shared with TRBD2. There are 13 residues in the CDR3. The V gene's germline CDR1 is MDHEN and CDR2 SYDVKM. This CDR3 is CASSSGLAGGWHF. Here the CDR3 DNA reads TGTGCCAGCAGTTCCGGACTAGCGGGGGGATGGCATTTT.

J is TRBJ2-1 and V is TRBV5-4, with a tentative D call TRBD1 (5 bases). Trimming left V 1 base short and J 5 bases short, with 19 bases between. Germline values: CDR1 SGHNT, CDR2 YYREEE (reference sequence). The CDR3 extends over 17 amino acids. The CDR3 coding sequence is TGTGCCAGCAGCTTGAGGATCGATAGGGGCTATAACAATGAGCAGTTCTTC. Protein sequence: CASSLRIDRGYNNEQFF.

The chain employs TRBV6-5 and TRBJ1-4; the D gene is possibly TRBD1 (6 bases). V was clipped by 0 bases and J by 4 bases, with 12 bases between them. This CDR3 contains 16 residues. Germline-derived CDR1 and CDR2 are MNHEY and SVGAGI. CDR3 bases: TGTGCCAGCAGTTACTCGACAGGAGCTATTAATGAAAAACTGTTTTTT. Translated: CASSYSTGAINEKLFF.

This sequence joins TRBV19 and TRBJ2-1; the match to TRBD2 covers 8 bases. Germline CDR1 LNHDA, CDR2 SQIVND (reference sequence). The CDR3 contains 15 residues. The junction had 9 bases not matched to a gene; V was cut back by 5 bases and J by 6 bases. CDR3 loop: CASSSTSVSANEQFF. CDR3 DNA: TGTGCCAGTAGTTCGACTAGCGTTTCAGCCAATGAGCAGTTCTTC.

The chain recombines TRBV2 with TRBJ2-5; TRBD2 agrees at 11 bases. This CDR3 is 17 amino acids long. In germline, CDR1 is SNHLY, CDR2 FYNNEI. The J segment lost 2 bases and the V segment lost 6 bases, leaving 11 bases of the junction unmatched. CDR3 coding DNA: TGTGCCAGCAGCGCTTTCTTAGCGGGGGGGATACAAGAGACCCAGTACTTC. Encoded protein: CASSAFLAGGIQETQYF.

V gene TRBV28 combines with J gene TRBJ1-4; TRBD1 matches at 7 bases. Trimming cost V 6 bases and J 6 bases; bases outside gene matches: 13. Germline V CDR1 and CDR2: MDHEN, SYDVKM. The CDR3 has 16 residues. CDR3 residues: CASSRRTTGYYEKLFF. CDR3 nucleotides: TGTGCCAGCAGCCGACGGACGACAGGGTATTATGAAAAACTGTTTTTT.

The rearrangement joins TRBV4-1 to TRBJ2-7; D is perhaps TRBD2 (5 bases). Between the trimmed V and J ends, which lost 3 bases and 7 bases, there was a span of 16 bases. This CDR3 is built from 14 residues. Germline V lookup: CDR1 MGHRA, CDR2 YSYEKL. This CDR3 reads CASSQRWEPGEQYF. In nucleotides, the CDR3 is TGCGCCAGCAGCCAGAGGTGGGAGCCTGGGGAGCAGTACTTC.

This clone was observed a few times. The chain is built from TRBV4-1 and TRBJ2-7; TRBD1 might be the D (6 bases). Germline CDR1 is MGHRA and CDR2 is YSYEKL. The CDR3 sequence is 16 residues long. V was shortened by 0 bases and J by 0 bases, with 12 bases between the two germline ends. The CDR3 region has the DNA TGCGCCAGCAGCCAAGACGACAGGCAAAGCTCCTACGAGCAGTACTTC. It codes for CASSQDDRQSSYEQYF.

The rearrangement uses TRBV19 and TRBJ1-5; TRBD1 matches at 10 bases. The germline V gene has CDR1 LNHDA and CDR2 SQIVND (reference sequence). This CDR3 comprises 17 residues. Trimming removed 7 bases from V and 0 bases from J; junction bases left unmatched: 9. The CDR3 region is CASTPDRGVYSNQPQHF. In DNA form, the CDR3 reads TGTGCCAGTACCCCGGACAGGGGGGTTTATAGCAATCAGCCCCAGCATTTT.

V is TRBV2 and J is TRBJ2-2; D is possibly TRBD2 (6 bases). There are 14 residues in the CDR3. Germline-derived CDR1 and CDR2 are SNHLY and FYNNEI. V lost 10 bases and J lost 3, with 15 bases in between. CDR3 bases: TGTGCCACCACGAGGGACTCCTACACCGGGGAGCTGTTTTTT. Amino acids: CATTRDSYTGELFF.